This record concerns one T cell receptor beta chain sequence. This clonotype was observed a handful of times. Its specific antigen is unknown. Base qualities are missing; no much larger clone stands one base away. Sequenced on an Illumina HiSeq 1500. TCRdb handled the public reads itself, with Q25 trimming in fastp and clone calling in MiXCR, and kept productive beta chains. Entries that share a CDR3 protein sequence are merged under the most common genes and DNA. Here the sample has around 630,000 distinct CDR3 sequences; approximately 25% occur a single time. The biggest ten clones account for 7% to 9% of the sample. The sample belongs to a study of T cell repertoires in cytomegalovirus infection (dated 2019 in TCRdb). Turning to the overall study: Donor HLA type was relevant to the analysis, because carriage of CMV infection together with the matching HLA type was indicated by public TCR beta signatures. General findings and caveats noted by the study authors: In the ex vivo response, HLA-C-restricted CMV-specific TCR beta clonotypes were dominant, and in two of eight donors the single most frequent clonotype came from this HLA-C-restricted group. In both this cohort and an independent cohort of 350 or so donors, the cumulative frequency of public TCR beta family members distinguished carriers of CMV infection plus the relevant HLA type.

Sequencing was done on a sample of CD8+ T cells from PBMCs. This receptor was obtained from a human donor in good health (CMV status not recorded). Some clones in this sample may be carry-over from other donors' samples.

CDR3 protein: CASSHQGQGTEYEQYF. The DNA sequence is given as TGTGCCAGCAGCCACCAGGGTCAGGGGACCGAATACGAGCAGTACTTC. The chain was built from TRBV11-2 and TRBJ2-7, with a weak D call of TRBD1 (6 bases match). From cysteine to phenylalanine, the CDR3 is 16 amino acids long. This entry keeps only the CDR3 DNA: 48 bases, framed from base 1. The CDR1 and CDR2 encoded by the germline V gene are SGHAT and FQNNGV. V is shortened by 5 bases, J by 4 bases, and the region joining them spans 21 bases.